These 14 T cell receptor beta chains share one sample of origin, sequenced in a study of cytomegalovirus exposure and HLA in healthy donors. The assay was immunoSEQ multiplex PCR, and TCRdb's table has in-frame clones only and misses some. Found here are 180,000 or so clones, roughly nine tenths of them singletons; the top ten hold 7.2%. Sequenced: PBMCs. The source is a man aged 25 to 45 in good health and CMV-seropositive.

CDR3 region: CASTPTGDYGYTF. The CDR3, as DNA: TGTGCCAGCACCCCGACAGGGGACTATGGCTACACCTTC. The chain links TRBV6-6 to TRBJ1-2, with 8 bases lining up with TRBD1. The V gene's germline CDR1 is MNHNY and CDR2 SVGAGI (reference sequence). The CDR3 loop spans 13 amino acids. Trimming cost V 7 bases and J 3 bases; bases outside gene matches: 4.

V and J are TRBV30 and TRBJ1-6; D is unresolved. The CDR3 runs 14 residues. Deletions cut 4 bases from V and 9 bases from J, with 16 bases between. Germline CDR1 and CDR2: GTSNPN and SVGIG (reference sequence). The CDR3 loop reads CAWKGGQVSSPLHF. Written as DNA, the CDR3 is TGTGCCTGGAAAGGTGGGCAGGTTTCTTCACCCCTCCACTTT.

This clone occurred once. The J gene is TRBJ2-7, the V gene TRBV15, with 9 bases fitting TRBD2. The V and J ends lost 1 base and 3 bases, in that order; junction bases with no gene match: 7. The CDR3 length is 16 residues. Looked up from germline, CDR1 is LNHNV and CDR2 is YYDKDF (reference sequence). CDR3 sequence (DNA): TGTGCCACCAGCAGAGGCGGGACTAGCCCGAACTACGAGCAGTACTTC. It codes for CATSRGGTSPNYEQYF.

The DNA for the CDR3 is TGTGCCAGCAGTCGTGGACAGGGGGCTCATGCTTTCTTT. Its protein is CASSRGQGAHAFF. V usage is TRBV6-5 and J usage is TRBJ1-1; 11 bases match TRBD1. This CDR3 contains 13 residues. Looked up from germline, CDR1 is MNHEY and CDR2 is SVGAGI. V shed 5 bases, J shed 11 bases, and the junction held 7 bases outside the gene matches.

For this clone: A read error may account for a junction end that differs from germline. The chain recombines TRBV2 with TRBJ2-7; 9 bases fit TRBD1. Germline V gene lookup returns CDR1 SNHLY and CDR2 FYNNEI. The CDR3 loop spans 13 amino acids. The CDR3 coding sequence is TGTGCCAGCAGTCGGGACAGGGTACTACCAAGCCACTTC. Its protein product is CASSRDRVLPSHF.

V gene TRBV11-2 combines with J gene TRBJ1-1; 8 nucleotides align to TRBD1. Germline V CDR1 and CDR2: SGHAT, FQNNGV. With V trimmed by 3 bases and J by 5 bases, 5 bases remained unmatched. The length of the CDR3 is 14 residues. This CDR3 reads CASSFQGARTEAFF. In DNA form, the CDR3 reads TGTGCCAGCAGCTTCCAGGGGGCTAGGACTGAAGCTTTCTTT.

The chain combines TRBV30 with TRBJ2-7; D remains unclear. There are 12 residues in the CDR3. V was cut by 0 bases and J by 4 bases, with 7 bases left in between. CDR1 is GTSNPN and CDR2 is SVGIG in the germline V gene (reference sequence). The CDR3 spells CAWSVSGYEQYF. The CDR3 coding sequence is TGTGCCTGGAGTGTCTCCGGATACGAGCAGTACTTC.

The chain couples TRBV27 to TRBJ1-2; D gene uncertain. V lost 1 base to trimming and J lost 2 bases, with 5 bases between them. The CDR3 has 13 residues. Germline assignment: CDR1 MNHEY and CDR2 SMNVEV (reference sequence). CDR3 amino acids: CASSLYVNYGYTF. The CDR3 bases are TGTGCCAGCAGTTTATATGTGAACTATGGCTACACCTTC.

The V and J genes are TRBV7-6 and TRBJ2-2; TRBD1 matches at 8 bases. This CDR3 has 16 amino acids. Trimming took 4 bases from V and 4 from J; bases not matched to a gene: 8. Germline CDR1 SGHVS, CDR2 FNYEAQ. CDR3 nucleotide sequence: TGTGCCAGCAGCTCAACAGGGGGAGTGAGCACCGGGGAGCTGTTTTTT. Its translation: CASSSTGGVSTGELFF.

The V and J genes are TRBV9 and TRBJ2-5; D possibly corresponds to TRBD1 (5 bases). V shed 0 bases and J shed 3 bases, with 9 bases lying between them. CDR1 is SGDLS and CDR2 is YYNGEE in the germline V gene. This CDR3 is built from 14 residues. The DNA for the CDR3 is TGTGCCAGCAGCGTAGCCCCAGGGAAAGAGACCCAGTACTTC. Translated, it gives CASSVAPGKETQYF.

The rearrangement links TRBV27 to TRBJ2-3, with no clear D. The CDR3 extends over 15 amino acids. The germline CDR1 and CDR2 sequences are MNHEY and SMNVEV (reference sequence). Trimming removed 4 bases from V and 2 bases from J, with 13 bases in between. CDR3: CASSWGNVPTDTQYF. Here the CDR3 DNA reads TGTGCCAGCAGTTGGGGAAATGTCCCCACAGATACGCAGTATTTT.

J is TRBJ2-1 and V is TRBV6-1, with TRBD2 identical over 11 bases. In germline, CDR1 is MNHNS, CDR2 SASEGT. V lost 4 bases to trimming and J lost 5 bases; unmatched junction nucleotides: 4. There are 15 residues in the CDR3. In DNA form, the CDR3 reads TGTGCCAGCAGTGGACAACTAGCGGGGGACAATGAGCAGTTCTTC. Translated, it gives CASSGQLAGDNEQFF.

This chain links TRBV6-1 with TRBJ1-2; TRBD1 agrees at 9 bases. The germline gives CDR1 MNHNS, CDR2 SASEGT. The CDR3 consists of 12 residues. The ends lost 0 bases at V and 13 bases at J; junction bases unmatched: 3. The CDR3 bases are TGTGCCAGCAGTGAAGCGGGGACAGGGAGCACCTTC. Amino acid sequence: CASSEAGTGSTF.

Concerning this clone itself: This sample also contains other DNA sequences that code for the same CDR3. V usage is TRBV18 and J usage is TRBJ1-1, with unresolved D. CDR3 length: 13 residues. Per germline, CDR1 KGHSH and CDR2 LQKENI. V lost 1 base and J lost 3, with 6 bases in between. CDR3 DNA sequence: TGTGCCAGCTCACCACGTGGAGACACTGAAGCTTTCTTT. Protein sequence: CASSPRGDTEAFF.